Listed below are T cell receptor beta chains from one sample, sequenced in a study of T cell repertoires in cytomegalovirus infection. Via MiXCR, TCRdb re-called the reads, giving one row per CDR3 protein. The sample consists of 600,000 to 700,000 distinct CDR3 sequences, around 31% of them appearing once. These TCRs' antigens remain unknown. The material was cultured PBMCs, obtained from culture after CMV antigen stimulation. These receptors originate from a human donor in good health (CMV status not recorded). Some clones in this sample may be carry-over from other donors' samples. Both conserved end residues are trimmed from each CDR3. The order of the fields is CDR3 protein, clone size, V gene, J gene, D gene, CDR3 length. A D gene is named only where the DNA matches it firmly. Clone size appears in some rows only: once, few, many, or a class for an expanded clone.

CDR3: ASSGPRDGHTDTQY; size: few; V: TRBV25-1; J: TRBJ2-3; D: -; length: 14
CDR3: ASSDSRLASYEQY; size: few; V: TRBV11-2; J: TRBJ2-7; D: -; length: 13
CDR3: SVRGGSTDTQY; size: -; V: TRBV29-1; J: TRBJ2-3; D: TRBD2; length: 11
CDR3: ASSSNRVGNEKLF; size: few; V: TRBV7-9; J: TRBJ1-4; D: -; length: 13
CDR3: AISGPSGYSYNEQF; size: -; V: TRBV10-3; J: TRBJ2-1; D: TRBD2; length: 14
CDR3: LLWEQY; size: few; V: TRBV6-2/TRBV6-3; J: TRBJ2-7; D: -; length: 6
CDR3: ASLRQGARETQY; size: -; V: TRBV7-4; J: TRBJ2-5; D: TRBD1; length: 12
CDR3: ASSLGRLAGGKVSYNEQF; size: once; V: TRBV7-2; J: TRBJ2-1; D: TRBD2; length: 18
CDR3: ASSLVLHVGTQF; size: -; V: TRBV5-6; J: TRBJ2-1; D: -; length: 12
CDR3: ASSIPGTGGPYNEQF; size: many; V: TRBV7-8; J: TRBJ2-1; D: TRBD1; length: 15
CDR3: ASSTLTSGRADTQY; size: many; V: TRBV7-2; J: TRBJ2-3; D: TRBD2; length: 14
CDR3: ASSFVGGEADTQY; size: -; V: TRBV7-2; J: TRBJ2-3; D: TRBD2; length: 13
CDR3: ASSLLGYEDEKLF; size: many; V: TRBV7-6; J: TRBJ1-4; D: -; length: 13
CDR3: SARADLDTNEKLF; size: few; V: TRBV20-1; J: TRBJ1-4; D: -; length: 13
CDR3: ASTRGYQDEQY; size: -; V: TRBV12-3/TRBV12-4; J: TRBJ2-7; D: -; length: 11
CDR3: ASSPRTYSPLH; size: few; V: TRBV7-9; J: TRBJ1-6; D: -; length: 11
CDR3: ASSLERVYSPLH; size: many; V: TRBV7-2; J: TRBJ1-6; D: -; length: 12
CDR3: AQGLAGVGEQF; size: -; V: TRBV12-3/TRBV12-4; J: TRBJ2-1; D: TRBD2; length: 11